This paragraph covers one T cell receptor (beta chain) sequence. As yet, its antigen is unknown. Method: immunoSEQ multiplex PCR; TCRdb's copy keeps in-frame clones and lacks some. The sample holds roughly 150,000 clones, 92% seen once. CDR3 length: 13 amino acids. Germline V gene sequence: CDR1 MDHEN, CDR2 SYDVKM. V lost 6 bases, J lost 6 bases, and 6 bases stayed unmatched. The data are from a study of T cell responses to AZD1222 COVID-19 vaccine. Findings and limits, study-wide: Baseline serology detected seropositivity in only five or six AZD1222 recipients.

The sequence was obtained from an adult in good health. Material: peripheral blood, obtained on day 0 of AZD1222 vaccination. This chain uses TRBV28 with TRBJ1-2, with 8 bases lining up with TRBD1. The CDR3 sequence: CASSLGQGNGYTF. As DNA, the CDR3 is TGTGCCAGCAGCCTAGGACAGGGTAATGGCTACACCTTC.